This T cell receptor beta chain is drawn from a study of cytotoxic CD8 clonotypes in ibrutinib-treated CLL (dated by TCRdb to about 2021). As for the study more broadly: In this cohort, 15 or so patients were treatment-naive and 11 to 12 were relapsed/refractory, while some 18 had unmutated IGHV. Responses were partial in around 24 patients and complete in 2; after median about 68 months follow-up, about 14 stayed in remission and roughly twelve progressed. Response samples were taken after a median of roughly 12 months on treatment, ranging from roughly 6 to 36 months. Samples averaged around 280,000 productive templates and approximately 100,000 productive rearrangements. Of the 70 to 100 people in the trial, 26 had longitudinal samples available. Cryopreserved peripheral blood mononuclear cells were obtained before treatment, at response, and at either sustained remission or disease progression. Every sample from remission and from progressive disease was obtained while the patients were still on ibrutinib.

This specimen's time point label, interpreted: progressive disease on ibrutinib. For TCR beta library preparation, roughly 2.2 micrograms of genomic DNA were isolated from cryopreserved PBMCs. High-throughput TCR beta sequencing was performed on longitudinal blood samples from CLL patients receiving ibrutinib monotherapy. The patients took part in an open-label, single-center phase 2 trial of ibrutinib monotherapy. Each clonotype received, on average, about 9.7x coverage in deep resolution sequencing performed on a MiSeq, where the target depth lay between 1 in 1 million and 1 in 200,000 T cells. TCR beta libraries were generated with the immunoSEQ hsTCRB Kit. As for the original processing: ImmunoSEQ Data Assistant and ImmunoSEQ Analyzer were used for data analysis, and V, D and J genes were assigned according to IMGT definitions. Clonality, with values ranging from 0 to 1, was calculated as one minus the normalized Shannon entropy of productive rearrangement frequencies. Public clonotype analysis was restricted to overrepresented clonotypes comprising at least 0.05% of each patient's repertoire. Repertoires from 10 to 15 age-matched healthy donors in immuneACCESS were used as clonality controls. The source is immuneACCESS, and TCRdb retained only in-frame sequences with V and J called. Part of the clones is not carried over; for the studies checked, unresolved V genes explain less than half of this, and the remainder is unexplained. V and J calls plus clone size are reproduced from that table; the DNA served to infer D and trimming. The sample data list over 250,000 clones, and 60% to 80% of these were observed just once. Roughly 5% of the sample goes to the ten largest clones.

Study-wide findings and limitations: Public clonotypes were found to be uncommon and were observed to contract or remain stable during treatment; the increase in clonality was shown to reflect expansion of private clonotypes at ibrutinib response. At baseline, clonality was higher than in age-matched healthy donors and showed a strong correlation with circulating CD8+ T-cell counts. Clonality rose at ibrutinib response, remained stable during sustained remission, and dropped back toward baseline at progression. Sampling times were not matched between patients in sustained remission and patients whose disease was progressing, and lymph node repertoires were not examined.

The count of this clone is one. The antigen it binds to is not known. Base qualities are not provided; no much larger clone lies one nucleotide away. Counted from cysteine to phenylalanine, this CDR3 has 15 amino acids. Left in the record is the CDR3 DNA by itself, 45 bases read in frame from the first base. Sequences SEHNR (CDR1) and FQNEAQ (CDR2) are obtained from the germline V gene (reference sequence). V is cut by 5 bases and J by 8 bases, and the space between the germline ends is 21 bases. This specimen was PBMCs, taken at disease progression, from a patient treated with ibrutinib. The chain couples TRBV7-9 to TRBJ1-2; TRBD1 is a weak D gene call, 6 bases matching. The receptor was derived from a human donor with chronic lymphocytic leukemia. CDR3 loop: CASSATDSPTSGYTF. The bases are TGTGCCAGCAGCGCGACGGACAGCCCCACATCGGGCTACACCTTC.